The next 24 T cell receptor beta chains were all read from a single sample in a study of early stage breast cancer tumors. Assay: immunoSEQ multiplex PCR; the TCRdb copy retains only in-frame clones and omits some. The repertoire includes several thousand clones, around 70% of them detected once, and roughly 7% sits in the top ten. The specimen was breast tumor tissue. These receptors were collected from a person aged 45 to 59 with breast cancer.

This clone was counted only a few times. V and J are TRBV6-5 and TRBJ1-5; D is undetermined. Germline CDR1 MNHEY, CDR2 SVGAGI. Trimming took 2 bases from V and 2 from J, leaving 4 bases between them. CDR3 size: 13 residues. CDR3 sequence: CASSYGRNQPQHF. DNA of the CDR3: TGTGCCAGCAGTTACGGTCGCAATCAGCCCCAGCATTTT.

V gene TRBV6-4 combines with J gene TRBJ1-1; 8 nucleotides agree with TRBD1. Germline CDR1 MRHNA, CDR2 SNTAGT. The junction had 6 bases not matched to a gene; V was cut back by 6 bases and J by 3 bases. The length of the CDR3 is 14 residues. In nucleotides, the CDR3 is TGTGCCAGCAGGCCGGGACAGGAGGACACTGAAGCTTTCTTT. It specifies CASRPGQEDTEAFF.

The V gene is TRBV27, the J gene TRBJ2-1, with TRBD2 matching over 11 bases. The V segment lost 6 bases and the J segment 5 bases; nucleotides outside the gene matches: 0. The CDR3 consists of 13 residues. Germline V lookup: CDR1 MNHEY, CDR2 SMNVEV (reference sequence). CDR3 nucleotide sequence: TGTGCCAGCAGACTAGCGGGAGACAATGAGCAGTTCTTC. Translation gives CASRLAGDNEQFF.

This chain links TRBV10-3 with TRBJ2-3; 10 nucleotides align to TRBD2. This CDR3 has 17 residues. Germline CDR1 and CDR2: ENHRY and SYGVKD. Trimming took 6 bases from V and 1 from J; bases not matched to a gene: 10. The CDR3 here is CAIRTGTSVLRTDTQYF. CDR3 sequence (DNA): TGTGCCATCAGGACCGGGACTAGCGTCCTGCGCACAGATACGCAGTATTTT.

The chain joins TRBV6-1 to TRBJ1-2, with D unresolved. Trimming cost V 3 bases and J 5 bases, with 7 bases left between them. CDR1 is MNHNS, CDR2 SASEGT, per germline. The CDR3 contains 12 residues. DNA for the CDR3: TGTGCCAGCAGTGAGGCGGGGTATGGCTACACCTTC. This gives the protein CASSEAGYGYTF.

CDR3 residues: CASRRGFGNTIYF. The CDR3 DNA reads as TGTGCCAGCAGGCGTGGGTTTGGAAACACCATATATTTT. This chain links TRBV7-2 with TRBJ1-3; D is unclear. The length of the CDR3 is 13 residues. V gave up 6 bases and J gave up 3 bases, with 9 bases separating them. CDR1 is SGHTA and CDR2 is FQGNSA in the germline V gene.

The chain uses TRBV5-6 and TRBJ2-7, with 9 bases fitting TRBD1. Germline V gives CDR1 SGHDT, CDR2 YYEEEE. The CDR3 has 16 residues. Trimming took 0 bases from V and 3 from J; bases not matched to a gene: 7. The CDR3 sequence is CASSLGPGQGHYEQYF. DNA of the CDR3: TGTGCCAGCAGCTTGGGCCCGGGACAGGGCCACTACGAGCAGTACTTC.

This chain uses TRBV5-1 with TRBJ2-3; D gene ambiguous. This CDR3 has 15 residues. V gave up 1 base and J gave up 2 bases, with 11 bases separating them. CDR1 is SGHRS and CDR2 is YFSETQ in the germline V gene. DNA for the CDR3: TGCGCCAGCAGCTTGAAGCTGGCGTCCACAGATACGCAGTATTTT. This sequence encodes CASSLKLASTDTQYF.

CDR3 sequence (DNA): TGCGCCAGCAGCTCCGGGACCTTCATGTCCTACAATGAGCAGTTCTTC. Translated: CASSSGTFMSYNEQFF. The rearrangement uses TRBV5-1 and TRBJ2-1, with D possibly called TRBD1 or TRBD2 (5 bases each). The V end was cut by 3 bases, the J end by 1 base, with 14 bases between. CDR1 and CDR2 (germline): SGHRS, YFSETQ. This CDR3 has 16 residues.

V usage is TRBV2 and J usage is TRBJ2-7; D is perhaps TRBD1 or TRBD2 (5 bases each). The CDR3 runs to 15 residues. The germline V gene has CDR1 SNHLY and CDR2 FYNNEI. V was cut by 1 base and J by 2 bases, with 12 bases left in between. CDR3 residues: CASSEVGTGPYEQYF. In DNA, the CDR3 is TGTGCCAGCAGTGAAGTAGGGACGGGCCCCTACGAGCAGTACTTC.

The gene calls are TRBV5-1 and TRBJ2-1, with TRBD2 identical over 8 bases. V was pared by 7 bases and J by 7 bases, with 10 bases of the junction left unmatched. Germline loops: CDR1 SGHRS, CDR2 YFSETQ. CDR3 length: 14 amino acids. DNA of the CDR3: TGCGCCAGCGGTAGCGGGGAACTTGGGAATGAGCAGTTCTTC. It yields the protein CASGSGELGNEQFF. Full variable domain (outside the CDR3, taken from reference TRBV5-1 and TRBJ2-1): KAGVTQTPRYLIKTRGQQVTLSCSPISGHRSVSWYQQTPGQGLQFLFEYFSETQRNKGNFPGRFSGRQFSNSRSEMNVSTLELGDSALYLCASGSGELGNEQFFGPGTRLTVL.

The chain has TRBV9 and TRBJ1-2, with D unclear. V was clipped by 1 base and J by 6 bases, with 10 bases between them. Germline CDR1 and CDR2: SGDLS and YYNGEE. This CDR3 spans 13 amino acids. This CDR3 reads CASSVRERDGYTF. Here the CDR3 DNA reads TGTGCCAGCAGCGTACGAGAAAGAGATGGCTACACCTTC. Based on the CDR3 plus reference TRBV9 and TRBJ1-2, the full variable domain is DSGVTQTPKHLITATGQRVTLRCSPRSGDLSVYWYQQSLDQGLQFLIQYYNGEERAKGNILERFSAQQFPDLHSELNLSSLELGDSALYFCASSVRERDGYTFGSGTRLTVV.

This chain joins TRBV5-4 and TRBJ1-2; 8 bases match TRBD1. This CDR3 contains 15 residues. Unmatched junction bases numbered 6, after V lost 3 bases and J lost 2 bases. Germline loops: CDR1 SGHNT, CDR2 YYREEE (reference sequence). DNA of the CDR3: TGTGCCAGCAGCTCGATGACAGGGGAAAACTATGGCTACACCTTC. Protein product: CASSSMTGENYGYTF.

In its sample, this clone was seen once. This chain connects TRBV7-9 to TRBJ2-1; D is uncertain. There are 16 residues in the CDR3. The ends were cut back, 1 base at V and 4 bases at J, with 14 bases in the middle. CDR1 is SEHNR, CDR2 FQNEAQ, per germline (reference sequence). CDR3 loop: CASSLVRAALYNEQFF. DNA for the CDR3: TGTGCCAGCAGCTTAGTAAGGGCAGCGCTATACAATGAGCAGTTCTTC. The whole variable domain, filled in from reference TRBV7-9 and TRBJ2-1, reads DTGVSQNPRHKITKRGQNVTFRCDPISEHNRLYWYRQTLGQGPEFLTYFQNEAQLEKSRLLSDRFSAERPKGSFSTLEIQRTEQGDSAMYLCASSLVRAALYNEQFFGPGTRLTVL.

Here the CDR3 DNA reads TGTGCCAGCAGCCCCCAAACCTTACGGGGGGCCAACGTCCTGACTTTC. Amino acid sequence: CASSPQTLRGANVLTF. This chain links TRBV7-9 with TRBJ2-6; D is undetermined. This CDR3 has 16 amino acids. Between the trimmed V and J ends, which lost 5 bases and 4 bases, there was a span of 15 bases. The germline V gene encodes CDR1 SEHNR and CDR2 FQNEAQ (reference sequence).

Worth noting for this clone: The conserved phenylalanine or tryptophan normally closing the CDR3 is absent here, so this likely arose from a read error. V gene TRBV4-2 combines with J gene TRBJ1-4, with 8 bases lining up with TRBD1. The V gene end was trimmed by 6 bases and the J gene end by 5 bases; junction bases not matched to a gene: 5. The CDR3 has 14 residues. The germline CDR1 and CDR2 sequences are LGHNA and YNFKEQ. DNA of the CDR3: TGTGCCAGCAGTCCGGGGACAGGAAATGAAAAACTGTTTTGT. Protein product: CASSPGTGNEKLFC.

J is TRBJ1-2 and V is TRBV28; tentative D call: TRBD1 (5 bases). The V end lost 7 bases, the J end lost 7 bases, and 16 bases lay between the germline ends. CDR1 is MDHEN and CDR2 is SYDVKM in the germline V gene. This CDR3 has 13 residues. CDR3 loop: CASTLLQGSGYTF. CDR3 DNA: TGTGCCAGCACCTTACTCCAGGGTAGTGGCTACACCTTC.

The J gene is TRBJ1-5, the V gene TRBV6-6; the D is unclear. This CDR3 has 13 amino acids. CDR1 is MNHNY, CDR2 SVGAGI, per germline (reference sequence). The germline V and J ends were trimmed by 0 bases and 7 bases, with 7 bases remaining between them. CDR3 DNA: TGTGCCAGCAGTTACTCGTGGCACCAGCCCCAGCATTTT. This gives the protein CASSYSWHQPQHF.

This clone was recorded a few times. The chain links TRBV5-6 to TRBJ2-7, with 9 bases identical to TRBD1. With V trimmed by 4 bases and J by 0 bases, 5 bases remained unmatched. This CDR3 contains 15 residues. The germline CDR1 and CDR2 sequences are SGHDT and YYEEEE. The CDR3 bases are TGTGCCAGCAGCACACCGGGACAGGGCTCCTACGAGCAGTACTTC. This gives the protein CASSTPGQGSYEQYF.

The J gene is TRBJ2-7, the V gene TRBV11-3; the match to TRBD2 covers 12 bases. V shed 1 base, J shed 2 bases, and the junction held 9 bases outside the gene matches. Germline-derived CDR1 and CDR2 are SGHNT and YENEEA. CDR3 length: 18 residues. The CDR3 DNA reads as TGTGCCAGCAGCTTAGTGGCTAGCGGGAGGGCCCTTCCCTACGAGCAGTACTTC. It codes for CASSLVASGRALPYEQYF.

This chain connects TRBV27 to TRBJ1-2; 7 positions agree with TRBD1. CDR3 size: 13 residues. After removal of 6 bases from V and 5 bases from J, the junction contained 6 bases not matched to a gene. Germline CDR1 MNHEY, CDR2 SMNVEV (reference sequence). The CDR3 nucleotides read TGTGCCAGCAGGACGGGACAGTTTTATGGCTACACCTTC. Protein sequence: CASRTGQFYGYTF.

The genes are TRBV5-5 and TRBJ1-5; 8 bases are a match to TRBD1. Germline CDR1 SGHKS, CDR2 YYEKEE (reference sequence). CDR3 length equals 13 residues. Trimming took 4 bases from V and 7 from J; bases not matched to a gene: 4. The CDR3 sequence: CASSRDRSQPQHF. Written as DNA, the CDR3 is TGTGCCAGCAGCCGGGACAGGAGCCAGCCCCAGCATTTT.

The chain couples TRBV7-6 to TRBJ2-7; the match to TRBD2 covers 8 bases. V trimming: 8 bases; J trimming: 0 bases; junction bases outside the gene matches: 9. The CDR3 contains 15 residues. CDR1 is SGHVS and CDR2 is FNYEAQ in the germline V gene. CDR3 sequence: CASAPGGASSYEQYF. The CDR3 DNA sequence: TGTGCCAGCGCACCGGGAGGGGCAAGCTCCTACGAGCAGTACTTC.

This chain connects TRBV2 to TRBJ2-3; D not certain. Germline V CDR1 and CDR2: SNHLY, FYNNEI. The length of the CDR3 is 16 residues. V was shortened by 2 bases and J by 5 bases, with 17 bases between the two germline ends. The CDR3: CASSEQTPGLGDTQYF. The CDR3 coding sequence is TGTGCCAGCAGTGAACAGACACCCGGTCTCGGAGATACGCAGTATTTT.